This record concerns one T cell receptor (beta chain) sequence. Antigen: not known. TCRdb reprocessed the 5' RACE reads via MiXCR and lists one record per CDR3 protein. The sample shows roughly 380,000 distinct CDR3 sequences, roughly 27% of them seen only once. This record comes from a study of identical twins' blood T cells. General study findings and limits: Each donor's most abundant TCRbeta clonotypes shared more CDR3 sequences with her twin than unrelated donors.

V lost 0 bases, J lost 4 bases, and 10 bases lay in between. The CDR3 is made up of 14 amino acids. Germline V gene data show CDR1 as SGHRS and CDR2 as YFSETQ. The chain has TRBV5-1 and TRBJ1-1, with D possibly matching TRBD1 (5 bases). Source material: PBMCs. This receptor was taken from a woman aged 18-50 years in good health. The CDR3 loop reads CASSLGFGATEAFF. In DNA form, the CDR3 reads TGCGCCAGCAGCTTGGGGTTTGGGGCCACTGAAGCTTTCTTT.